The 3 T cell receptor beta chains presented below share a single source sample, sequenced in a study of T cell repertoires in cytomegalovirus infection. A single record per CDR3 protein comes from TCRdb applying MiXCR to the reads. The data show 250,000 or so distinct CDR3 sequences, roughly 12% seen once. The source material was PBMCs. These receptors all come from a human donor in good health (CMV status not recorded). Some clones in this sample may be carry-over from other donors' samples.

This clonotype was recorded at least ten times. The chain links TRBV6-2 or TRBV6-3 to TRBJ1-5; no firm D call. The V end was cut by 0 bases, the J end by 4 bases, with 13 bases between. The CDR3 extends over 16 amino acids. CDR1 is MNHEY, CDR2 SVGEGT, per germline. The CDR3 sequence is CASSYSLSRRNQPQHF. For the CDR3, the DNA is TGTGCCAGCAGTTACTCTCTTTCCCGGCGAAATCAGCCCCAGCATTTT.

The chain uses TRBV14 and TRBJ1-1, with D tentatively TRBD1 (6 bases). Germline loops: CDR1 SGHDN, CDR2 FVKESK. This CDR3 region has 15 residues. V lost 0 bases and J lost 5, with 13 bases in between. The CDR3: CASSQDAGVITEAFF. The CDR3 DNA is TGTGCCAGCAGCCAAGATGCAGGGGTTATAACTGAAGCTTTCTTT.

This clonotype was seen ten or more times. The genes are TRBV7-2 and TRBJ1-6, with D possibly being TRBD1 (5 bases). The length of the CDR3 is 14 residues. V was trimmed by 6 bases and J by 10 bases, leaving 16 bases between them. Germline CDR1 reads SGHTA; CDR2 reads FQGNSA. The CDR3 is CASSSDTSISPLHF. CDR3 DNA sequence: TGTGCCAGCAGTTCGGACACGTCAATCTCACCCCTCCACTTT.